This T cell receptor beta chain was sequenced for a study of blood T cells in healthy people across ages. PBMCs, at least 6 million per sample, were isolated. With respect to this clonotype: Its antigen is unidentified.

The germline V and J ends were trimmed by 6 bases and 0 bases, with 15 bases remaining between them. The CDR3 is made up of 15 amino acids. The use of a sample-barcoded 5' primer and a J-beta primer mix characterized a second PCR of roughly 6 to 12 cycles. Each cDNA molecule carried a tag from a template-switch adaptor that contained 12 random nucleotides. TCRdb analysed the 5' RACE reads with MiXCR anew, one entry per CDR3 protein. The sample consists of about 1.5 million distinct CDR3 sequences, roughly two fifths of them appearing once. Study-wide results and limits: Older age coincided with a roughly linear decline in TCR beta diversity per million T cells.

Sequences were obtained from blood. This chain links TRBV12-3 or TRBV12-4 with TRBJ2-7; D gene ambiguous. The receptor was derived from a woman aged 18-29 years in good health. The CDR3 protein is CASSPHMTFSYEQYF. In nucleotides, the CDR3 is TGTGCCAGCAGCCCGCACATGACCTTCTCCTACGAGCAGTACTTC.